This T cell receptor (beta chain) emerged from a study of shared clonotypes between healthy human individuals. In its sample, this clone was seen many times. Antigen unknown. Study-level results: Clonotypes that were shared across a handful of donors made up approximately 5.1% of naive CD4 clonotypes.

In the original analysis: ImmunoSEQ junction-only sequences lacked quality scores, so their filtering differed. Clones were sequenced by immunoSEQ multiplex PCR, and TCRdb holds only the in-frame ones, with some missing. V and J calls and clone size are copied from that table; D and trimming were computed from the DNA. The table records over 700,000 clones, approximately 72% of them present only once. The V end was cut by 5 bases, the J end by 3 bases, with 17 bases between. This CDR3 region has 15 residues. Germline loops: CDR1 SGHTA, CDR2 FQGNSA. The clonotype comes from a woman aged 25 to 39 in good health. This chain links TRBV7-2 with TRBJ2-7; tentatively, D is TRBD2 (5 bases). The specimen was memory CD4+ T cells sorted from blood. Subset given: CD45RA-negative fraction. CDR3 nucleotides: TGTGCCAGCAGCCGCAGACCGGAGGCGGGCTACGAGCAGTACTTC. Translating it yields CASSRRPEAGYEQYF. Filled out from reference TRBV7-2 and TRBJ2-7, the complete variable domain reads GAGVSQSPSNKVTEKGKDVELRCDPISGHTALYWYRQSLGQGLEFLIYFQGNSAPDKSGLPSDRFSAERTGGSVSTLTIQRTQQEDSAVYLCASSRRPEAGYEQYFGPGTRLTVT.